This TCR beta chain originates from a study of CD8 T cells in ankylosing spondylitis. This clonotype was recorded many times. The germline gives CDR1 DFQATT, CDR2 SNEGSKA (reference sequence). The V end was cut by 0 bases, the J end by 1 base, with 9 bases between. The CDR3 covers 14 residues. TCRdb re-called the 5' RACE reads with MiXCR, one entry per CDR3 protein. Here the sample spans tens of thousands of distinct CDR3 sequences, under 7.5% being singletons. Sequenced sample: synovial fluid, either unsorted or a sorted T cell fraction (not recorded which). The V gene is TRBV20-1, the J gene TRBJ1-1; D is uncertain. The sequence was obtained from a male donor with ankylosing spondylitis. The DNA of the CDR3 is TGCAGTGCTAGAGATAGGCGAGGGAACACTGAAGCTTTCTTT. Its translation is CSARDRRGNTEAFF.